This T cell receptor beta chain was obtained from a study of blood T cell repertoires in COVID-19. Study details: T cells, B-cell-depleted T cells, or PBMCs supplied cDNA or gDNA.

Per the authors' pipeline: Estimated nucleated cell counts came from reference gene primer amplification. Profiled with immunoSEQ multiplex PCR; TCRdb holds only in-frame clones, not every one. The V and J calls and the clone size are those of that table, but D and trimming were determined from the DNA. The sample has over 250,000 clones, 86% seen once. Trimming removed 8 bases at V and 5 bases at J, with 9 bases between. This CDR3 is built from 12 residues. Sequenced sample: peripheral blood. The origin of this receptor is an older woman with COVID-19, enrolled during active disease. The rearrangement uses TRBV12-3 or TRBV12-4 and TRBJ2-2, with TRBD2 as a possible D gene (7 bases). As DNA, the CDR3 is TGTGCCAGCGGGGGGGCAACCGGGGAGCTGTTTTTT. Translation gives CASGGATGELFF.